This T cell receptor (beta chain) was observed in a study of blood T cell repertoires in COVID-19. The germline gives CDR1 SGDLS, CDR2 YYNGEE. This CDR3 region has 13 residues. Trimming took 1 base from V and 8 from J, leaving 9 bases between them. As handled by the study authors: Amplification of reference gene primers was used by the study to estimate nucleated cell counts. TCRdb keeps only in-frame clones here, not all; method: immunoSEQ multiplex PCR. The V and J calls and the clone size are those of that table, but D and trimming were determined from the DNA. The sample lists 250,000 or so clones, 65% to 85% occurring once.

The sequenced material came from peripheral blood. This clonotype originated in a woman between 40 and 55 years old who had recovered from COVID-19. This chain joins TRBV9 and TRBJ2-2; D is uncertain. CDR3 sequence reads: CASSVHLSGELFF. The CDR3 DNA reads TGTGCCAGCAGCGTACACCTATCAGGGGAGCTGTTTTTT.